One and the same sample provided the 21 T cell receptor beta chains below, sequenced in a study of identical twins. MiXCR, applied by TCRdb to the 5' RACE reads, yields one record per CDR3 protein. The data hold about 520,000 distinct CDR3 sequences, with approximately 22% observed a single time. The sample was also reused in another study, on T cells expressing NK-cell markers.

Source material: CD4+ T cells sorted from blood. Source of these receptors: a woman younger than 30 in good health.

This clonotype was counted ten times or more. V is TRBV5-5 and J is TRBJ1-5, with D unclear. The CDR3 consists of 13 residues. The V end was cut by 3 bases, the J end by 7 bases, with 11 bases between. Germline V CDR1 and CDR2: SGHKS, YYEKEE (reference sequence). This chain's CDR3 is CASSSSHQQPQHF. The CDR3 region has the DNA TGTGCCAGCAGCTCTTCGCACCAGCAGCCCCAGCATTTT.

This chain's CDR3 is CSARLAGVNEQYF. The CDR3 bases are TGCAGTGCTAGACTAGCGGGAGTTAACGAGCAGTACTTC. This rearrangement joins TRBV20-1 to TRBJ2-7; 10 nucleotides agree with TRBD2. Germline values: CDR1 DFQATT, CDR2 SNEGSKA (reference sequence). J was trimmed by 5 bases and V by 2 bases; bases with no gene match: 3. The CDR3 has 13 residues.

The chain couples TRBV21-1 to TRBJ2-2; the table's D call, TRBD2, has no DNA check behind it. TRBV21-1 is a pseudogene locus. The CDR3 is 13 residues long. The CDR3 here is CARAGGNTGELFF. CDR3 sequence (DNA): TGTGCGAGAGCGGGAGGGAACACCGGGGAGCTGTTTTTT.

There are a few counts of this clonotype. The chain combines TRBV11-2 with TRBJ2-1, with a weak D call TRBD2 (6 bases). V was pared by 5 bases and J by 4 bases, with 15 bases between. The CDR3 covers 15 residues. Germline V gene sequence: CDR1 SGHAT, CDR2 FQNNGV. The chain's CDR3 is CASSLNRDSYNEQFF. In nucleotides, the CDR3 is TGTGCCAGCAGCCTCAACCGGGACTCGTACAATGAGCAGTTCTTC.

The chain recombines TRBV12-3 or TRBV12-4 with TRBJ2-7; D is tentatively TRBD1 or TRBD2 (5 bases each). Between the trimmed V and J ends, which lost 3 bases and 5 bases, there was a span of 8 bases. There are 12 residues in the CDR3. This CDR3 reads CASSFRGHEQYF. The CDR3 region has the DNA TGTGCCAGCAGTTTTCGGGGCCACGAGCAGTACTTC.

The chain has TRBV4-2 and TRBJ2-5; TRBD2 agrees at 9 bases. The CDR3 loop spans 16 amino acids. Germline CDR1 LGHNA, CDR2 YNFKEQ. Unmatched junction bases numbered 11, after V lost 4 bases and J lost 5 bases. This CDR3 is CASSPGSRTSEETQYF. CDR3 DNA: TGTGCCAGCAGCCCTGGATCGCGGACTAGCGAGGAGACCCAGTACTTC.

CDR3 nucleotides: TGTGCCACCAGCAGAGATCTGACTTACAATGAGCAGTTCTTC. It specifies CATSRDLTYNEQFF. The chain is built from TRBV15 and TRBJ2-1; unclear D gene. Per the germline V gene, CDR1 is LNHNV and CDR2 is YYDKDF (reference sequence). The V gene lost 0 bases and the J gene lost 4 bases, with 7 bases spanning the gap. The CDR3 extends over 14 amino acids. Variable domain in full (rest from reference TRBV15 and TRBJ2-1): DAMVIQNPRYQVTQFGKPVTLSCSQTLNHNVMYWYQQKSSQAPKLLFHYYDKDFNNEADTPDNFQSRRPNTSFCFLDIRSPGLGDTAMYLCATSRDLTYNEQFFGPGTRLTVL.

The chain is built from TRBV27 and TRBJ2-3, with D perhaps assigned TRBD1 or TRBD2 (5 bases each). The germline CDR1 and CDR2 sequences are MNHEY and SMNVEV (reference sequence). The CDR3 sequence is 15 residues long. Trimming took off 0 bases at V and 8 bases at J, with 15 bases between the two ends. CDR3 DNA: TGTGCCAGCAGTTTATCGATTTCGGGGCTGCTTACGCAGTATTTT. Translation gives CASSLSISGLLTQYF.

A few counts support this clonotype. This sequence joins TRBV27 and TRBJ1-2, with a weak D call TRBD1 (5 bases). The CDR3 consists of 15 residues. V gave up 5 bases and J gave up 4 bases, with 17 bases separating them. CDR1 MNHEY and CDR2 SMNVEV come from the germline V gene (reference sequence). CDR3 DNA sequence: TGTGCCAGCAGTCGAACCCGGGGACTAAGCTATGGCTACACCTTC. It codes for CASSRTRGLSYGYTF.

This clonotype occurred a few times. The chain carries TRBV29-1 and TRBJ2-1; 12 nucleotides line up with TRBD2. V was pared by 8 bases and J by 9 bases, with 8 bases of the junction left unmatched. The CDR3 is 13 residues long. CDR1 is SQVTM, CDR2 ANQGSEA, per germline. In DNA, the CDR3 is TGCAGCTTGCGGACTAGCGGGATGGGTGAGCAGTTCTTC. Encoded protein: CSLRTSGMGEQFF.

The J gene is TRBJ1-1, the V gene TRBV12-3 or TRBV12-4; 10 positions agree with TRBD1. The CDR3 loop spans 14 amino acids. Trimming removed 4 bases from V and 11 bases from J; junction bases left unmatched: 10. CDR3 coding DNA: TGTGCCAGCAGTTACCGGGACAGGGGCCCCCGCGCTTTCTTT. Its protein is CASSYRDRGPRAFF.

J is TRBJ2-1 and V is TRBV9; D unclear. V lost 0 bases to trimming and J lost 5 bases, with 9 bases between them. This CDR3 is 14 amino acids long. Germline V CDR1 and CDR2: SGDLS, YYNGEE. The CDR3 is CASSVVLADNEQFF. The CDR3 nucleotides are TGTGCCAGCAGCGTAGTTCTGGCCGACAATGAGCAGTTCTTC.

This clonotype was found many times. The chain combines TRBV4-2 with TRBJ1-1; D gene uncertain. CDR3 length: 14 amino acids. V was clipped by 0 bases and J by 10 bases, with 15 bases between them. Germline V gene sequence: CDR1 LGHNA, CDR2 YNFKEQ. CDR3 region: CASSQDFGSPGAFF. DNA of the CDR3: TGTGCCAGCAGCCAAGATTTCGGGTCCCCGGGAGCTTTCTTT.

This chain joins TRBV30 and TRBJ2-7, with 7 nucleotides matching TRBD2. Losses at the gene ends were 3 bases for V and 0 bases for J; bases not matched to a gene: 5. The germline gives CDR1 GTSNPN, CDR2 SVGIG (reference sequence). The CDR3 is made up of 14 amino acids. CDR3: CAWSPGGSSYEQYF. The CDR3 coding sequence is TGTGCCTGGAGCCCGGGGGGAAGCTCCTACGAGCAGTACTTC.

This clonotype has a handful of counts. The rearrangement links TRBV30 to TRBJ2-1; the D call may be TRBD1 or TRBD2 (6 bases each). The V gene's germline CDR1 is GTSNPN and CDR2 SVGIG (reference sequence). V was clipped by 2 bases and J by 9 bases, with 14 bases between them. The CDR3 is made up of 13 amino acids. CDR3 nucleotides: TGTGCCTGGAGTAACGGAGGGGGGCGTGAGCAGTTCTTC. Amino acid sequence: CAWSNGGGREQFF.

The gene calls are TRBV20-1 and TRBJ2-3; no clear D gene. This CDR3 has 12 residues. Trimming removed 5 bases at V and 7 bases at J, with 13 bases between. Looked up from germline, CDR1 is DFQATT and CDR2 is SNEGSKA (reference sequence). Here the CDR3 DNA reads TGCAGTGCTTGGCAGGCTGCGAATACGCAGTATTTT. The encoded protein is CSAWQAANTQYF.

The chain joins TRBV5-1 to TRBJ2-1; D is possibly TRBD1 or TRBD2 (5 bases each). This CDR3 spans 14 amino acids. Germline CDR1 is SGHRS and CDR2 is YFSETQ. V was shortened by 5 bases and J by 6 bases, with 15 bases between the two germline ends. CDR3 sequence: CASRSVVGGNEQFF. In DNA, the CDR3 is TGCGCCAGCAGAAGTGTTGTTGGGGGCAATGAGCAGTTCTTC.

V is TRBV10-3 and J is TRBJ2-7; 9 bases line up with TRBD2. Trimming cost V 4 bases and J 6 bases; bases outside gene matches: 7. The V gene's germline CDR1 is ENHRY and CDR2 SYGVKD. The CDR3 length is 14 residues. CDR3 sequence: CAISVAGEVREQYF. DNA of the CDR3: TGTGCCATCAGTGTAGCGGGAGAGGTACGCGAGCAGTACTTC.

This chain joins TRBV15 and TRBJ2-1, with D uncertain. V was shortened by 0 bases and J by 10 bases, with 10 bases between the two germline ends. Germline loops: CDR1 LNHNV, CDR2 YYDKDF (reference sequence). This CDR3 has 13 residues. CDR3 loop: CATSREGHREQFF. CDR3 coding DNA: TGTGCCACCAGCAGAGAAGGTCATCGGGAGCAGTTCTTC.

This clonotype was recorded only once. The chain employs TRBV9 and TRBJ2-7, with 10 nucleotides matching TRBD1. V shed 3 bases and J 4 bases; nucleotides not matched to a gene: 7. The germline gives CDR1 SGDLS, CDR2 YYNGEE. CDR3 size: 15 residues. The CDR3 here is CASSGTGTGAYEQYF. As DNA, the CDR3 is TGTGCCAGCAGCGGAACCGGGACAGGGGCTTACGAGCAGTACTTC.

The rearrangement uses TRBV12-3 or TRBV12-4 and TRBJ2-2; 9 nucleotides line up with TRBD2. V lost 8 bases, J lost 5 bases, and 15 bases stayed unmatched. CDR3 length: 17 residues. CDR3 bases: TGTGCCAGCCGAACCGGCCCAGCGGGGGGTCGAACCGGGGAGCTGTTTTTT. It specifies CASRTGPAGGRTGELFF.